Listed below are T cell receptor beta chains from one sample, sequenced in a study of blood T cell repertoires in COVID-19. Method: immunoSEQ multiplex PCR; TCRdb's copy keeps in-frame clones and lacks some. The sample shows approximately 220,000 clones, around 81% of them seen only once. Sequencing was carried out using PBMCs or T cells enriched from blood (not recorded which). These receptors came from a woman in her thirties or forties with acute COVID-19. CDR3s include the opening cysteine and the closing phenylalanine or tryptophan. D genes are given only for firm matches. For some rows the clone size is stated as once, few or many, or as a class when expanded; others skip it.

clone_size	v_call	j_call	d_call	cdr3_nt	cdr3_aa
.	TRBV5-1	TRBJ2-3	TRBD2	TGCGCCAGCAGCCCTCCGGGGGGGGCCTCCGATACGCAGTATTTT	CASSPPGGASDTQYF
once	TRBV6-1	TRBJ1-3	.	TGTGCCAGCAGTGAAAGAAACTCCGGAAACACCATATATTTT	CASSERNSGNTIYF
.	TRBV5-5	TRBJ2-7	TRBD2	TGTGCCAGCAAAAATCTAGCGGGAGAGGAGCAGTACTTC	CASKNLAGEEQYF
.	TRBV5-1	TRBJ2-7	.	TGCGCCAGCAGCTTGGTAGTCCAGGGGAGCTCCTACGAGCAGTACTTC	CASSLVVQGSSYEQYF
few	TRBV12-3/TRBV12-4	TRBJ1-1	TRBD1	TGTGCCAGCACCGGACAGGGTGAAGCTTTCTTT	CASTGQGEAFF
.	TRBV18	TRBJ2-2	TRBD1	TGTGCCAGCTCACTTCCGGGACAGGGAGCAACCGGGGAGCTGTTTTTT	CASSLPGQGATGELFF
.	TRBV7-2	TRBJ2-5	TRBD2	TGTGCCAGCAGCCTATTGACTAGCACGGAGACCCAGTACTTC	CASSLLTSTETQYF
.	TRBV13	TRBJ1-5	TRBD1	TGTGCCAGCAGCTCTAACCCCGGGACAGGGGGCAATCAGCCCCAGCATTTT	CASSSNPGTGGNQPQHF
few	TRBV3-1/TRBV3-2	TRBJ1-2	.	TGTGCCAGCAGCCAAGGTCTACAGGCGCCTAACTATGGCTACACCTTC	CASSQGLQAPNYGYTF
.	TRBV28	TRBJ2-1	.	TGTGCCAGCAGTTTTTGGGCTTGGACAGACTACAATGAGCAGTTCTTC	CASSFWAWTDYNEQFF
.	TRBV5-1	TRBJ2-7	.	TGCGCCAGCACCCGCCAAACAGGGGGGGGCGAGCAGTACTTC	CASTRQTGGGEQYF
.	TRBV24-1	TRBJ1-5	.	TGTGCCACCAGCAGTTCGGGGTCACGACAGCCCCAGCATTTT	CATSSSGSRQPQHF
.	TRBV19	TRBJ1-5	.	TGTGCCAGTAATCATCGGCGGAGCAATCAGCCCCAGCATTTT	CASNHRRSNQPQHF
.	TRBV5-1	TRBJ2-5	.	TGCGCCAGCAGCTTGGGTGGGGGGGCCGACGAGACCCAGTACTTC	CASSLGGGADETQYF
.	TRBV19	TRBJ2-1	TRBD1	TGTGCCAGTAGCGCCGGGGACAGGGCCCACAATGAGCAGTTCTTC	CASSAGDRAHNEQFF
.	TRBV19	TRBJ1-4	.	TGTGCCAGTAGTGTACCGGGACACCGCGAAAAACTGTTTTTT	CASSVPGHREKLFF
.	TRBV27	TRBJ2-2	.	TGTGCCAGCAGTTTGGGGGACACCACCGGGGAGCTGTTTTTT	CASSLGDTTGELFF
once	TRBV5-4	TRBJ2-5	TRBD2	TGTGCCAGCAGCCGGGGACTAGCGGGAGGGTGGGCCCAAGAGACCCAGTACTTC	CASSRGLAGGWAQETQYF
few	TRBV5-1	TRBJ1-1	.	TGCGCCAGCAGCTTGGTAATAGAGGGTGAAGCTTTCTTT	CASSLVIEGEAFF
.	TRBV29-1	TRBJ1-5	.	TGCAGCGTTGCGACGGAGGTAGATCAGCCCCAGCATTTT	CSVATEVDQPQHF
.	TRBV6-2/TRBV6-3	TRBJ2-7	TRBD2	TGTGCCAGCAGCCCAGCGGGATCTGGCGAGCAGTACTTC	CASSPAGSGEQYF
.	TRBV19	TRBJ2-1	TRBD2	TGTGCCAGTAGTCTGCGACTAGCGGGAGTTAGTGAGCAGTTCTTC	CASSLRLAGVSEQFF
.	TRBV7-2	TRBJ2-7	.	TGTGCCAGCAGCCGGACAGAGTACGAGCAGTACTTC	CASSRTEYEQYF
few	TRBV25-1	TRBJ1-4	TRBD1	TGTGCCAGCAGTGAAGGGGACAGGGAAAAACTGTTTTTT	CASSEGDREKLFF
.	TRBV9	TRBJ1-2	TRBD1	TGTGCCAGCGAAGCAGGGGGCCACGGCAACTATGGCTACACCTTC	CASEAGGHGNYGYTF
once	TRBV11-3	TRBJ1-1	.	TGTGCCAGCAGCCCAAACAGGGACACTGAAGCTTTCTTT	CASSPNRDTEAFF
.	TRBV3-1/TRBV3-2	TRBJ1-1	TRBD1	TGTGCCAGCAGCCAAGTAGAGGGGGCCACTGAAGCTTTCTTT	CASSQVEGATEAFF
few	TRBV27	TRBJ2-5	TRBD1	TGTGCCAGCAGTCTATACTACAGGGGGGCGAACCAAGAGACCCAGTACTTC	CASSLYYRGANQETQYF
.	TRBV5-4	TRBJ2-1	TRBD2	TGTGCCAGCAGCTTGACAGCGGGAGGTCTTAATGAGCAGTTCTTC	CASSLTAGGLNEQFF
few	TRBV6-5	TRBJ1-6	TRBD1	TGTGCCAGCACCCCGGGACAGGGAACTTCACCCCTCCACTTT	CASTPGQGTSPLHF
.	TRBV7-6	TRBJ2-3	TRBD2	TGTGCCAGCAGCTCGACTAGCGGCCCCAGAGATACGCAGTATTTT	CASSSTSGPRDTQYF
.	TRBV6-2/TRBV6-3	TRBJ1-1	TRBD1	TGTGCCAGCAGTTATCGTACAGGGGCGGGGGGCACTGAAGCTTTCTTT	CASSYRTGAGGTEAFF
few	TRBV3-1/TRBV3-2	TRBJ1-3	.	TGTGCCAGCAGCCGGAGCTCTGGAAACACCATATATTTT	CASSRSSGNTIYF
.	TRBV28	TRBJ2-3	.	TGTGCCAGCAGTTCTAGGGGTCGCCGCACAGATACGCAGTATTTT	CASSSRGRRTDTQYF
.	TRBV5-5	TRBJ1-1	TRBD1	TGTGCCAGCAGCTTGTATGGCGCGGGACAGGGAGTTGGAGCTTTCTTT	CASSLYGAGQGVGAFF
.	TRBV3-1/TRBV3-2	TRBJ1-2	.	TGTGCCAGCAGCCAAGGGGGGGGGCGGTATGGCTACACCTTC	CASSQGGGRYGYTF
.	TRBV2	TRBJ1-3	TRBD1	TGTGCCAGCATTTTATCGGGACAGCGAAGCTCTGGAAACACCATATATTTT	CASILSGQRSSGNTIYF
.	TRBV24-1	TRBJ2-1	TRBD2	TGTGCCACCAGTGCGACTAGCGGGAGGTTCAATGAGCAGTTCTTC	CATSATSGRFNEQFF
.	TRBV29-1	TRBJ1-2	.	TGCAGCGTTGGGGGACAATTATATGGCTACACCTTC	CSVGGQLYGYTF
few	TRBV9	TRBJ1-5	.	TGTGCCAGCAGCGAGGGAGGGACGGCTATCAATCAGCCCCAGCATTTT	CASSEGGTAINQPQHF
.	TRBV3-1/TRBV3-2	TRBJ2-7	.	TGTGCCAGCAGCCCCACCAACAGGGCGGGCTACGAGCAGTACTTC	CASSPTNRAGYEQYF